A selection of T cell receptor beta chains follows, all from one sample in a study of CD8 T cells in ankylosing spondylitis. TCRdb reprocessed the 5' RACE reads with MiXCR, giving one entry per CDR3 protein. The sample records around 130,000 distinct CDR3 sequences, approximately 9.7% being singletons. The material sequenced was blood, either unsorted or a sorted T cell fraction (not recorded which). These receptors all come from a male donor with ankylosing spondylitis or in good health (not recorded which). Each CDR3 is given with its conserved first and last residue. D genes are given only for firm matches. Clone size is stated in some rows and not others, as once, few, many or a class when expanded.

d_call	cdr3_length	clone_size	v_call	j_call	cdr3_aa	cdr3_nt
NA	13	many	TRBV29-1	TRBJ2-1	CSVEGRNYNEQFF	TGCAGCGTTGAGGGGCGGAATTACAATGAGCAGTTCTTC
TRBD2	15	many	TRBV12-3/TRBV12-4	TRBJ2-7	CASSTSTSGSYEQYF	TGTGCCAGCAGTACATCGACTAGCGGATCCTACGAGCAGTACTTC
NA	11	many	TRBV29-1	TRBJ2-7	CSVEDSYEEYF	TGCAGCGTTGAAGACTCTTACGAAGAGTACTTC
TRBD2	15	few	TRBV3-1	TRBJ2-3	CASSTRLATSDTQYF	TGTGCCAGCAGCACCCGACTAGCGACCTCAGATACGCAGTATTTT
NA	14	many	TRBV4-1	TRBJ2-7	CASSQYVQSYEQYF	TGCGCCAGCAGCCAATACGTCCAGTCCTACGAGCAGTACTTC
NA	14	NA	TRBV6-5	TRBJ2-3	CASSYQAGADTQYF	TGTGCCAGCAGTTACCAGGCAGGGGCAGATACGCAGTATTTT
TRBD1	17	many	TRBV4-3	TRBJ2-1	CASSQAPPGQGYNEQFF	TGCGCCAGCAGCCAGGCACCGCCGGGACAGGGCTACAATGAGCAGTTCTTC
TRBD1	18	NA	TRBV12-3/TRBV12-4	TRBJ2-7	CTSSLRARDRKSIYEQYF	TGTACCAGCAGTTTAAGGGCCCGGGACAGGAAAAGTATCTACGAGCAGTACTTC
TRBD2	15	few	TRBV5-8	TRBJ2-7	CASSTRLAGVYEQYF	TGTGCCAGCAGCACTCGACTAGCGGGAGTCTACGAGCAGTACTTC
NA	14	many	TRBV20-1	TRBJ2-1	CSALTGRSYNEQFF	TGCAGTGCTTTGACAGGGAGGTCCTACAATGAGCAGTTCTTC
NA	17	many	TRBV7-3	TRBJ2-1	CASSLTRFASDYNEQFF	TGTGCCAGCAGCTTAACCCGGTTCGCTAGCGACTACAATGAGCAGTTCTTC
TRBD2	14	many	TRBV29-1	TRBJ2-1	CSVVRGRGRDEQFF	TGCAGCGTTGTAAGAGGTCGCGGGAGAGATGAGCAGTTCTTC
NA	15	many	TRBV12-3/TRBV12-4	TRBJ2-2	CASSPTTQGIGELFF	TGTGCCAGCAGTCCGACTACCCAAGGGATCGGGGAGCTGTTTTTT
TRBD2	18	many	TRBV9	TRBJ2-3	CASSVGLAGVGKTDTQYF	TGTGCCAGCAGCGTAGGTTTAGCGGGAGTGGGGAAGACAGATACGCAGTATTTT
TRBD2	16	once	TRBV30	TRBJ2-1	CAWSSIAGSSYNEQFF	TGTGCCTGGAGTTCTATAGCGGGAAGCTCCTACAATGAGCAGTTCTTC
TRBD2	16	many	TRBV4-2	TRBJ2-1	CASSQGLAGTYNEQFF	TGTGCCAGCAGCCAGGGACTAGCGGGGACCTACAATGAGCAGTTCTTC
NA	13	few	TRBV6-1	TRBJ2-1	CASKRGTYNEQFF	TGTGCCAGTAAAAGGGGAACCTACAATGAGCAGTTCTTC
NA	17	few	TRBV7-3	TRBJ2-2	CASSLLPVRENTGELFF	TGTGCCAGCAGCTTACTCCCAGTAAGGGAAAACACCGGGGAGCTGTTTTTT
NA	12	many	TRBV20-1	TRBJ2-1	CSAPRRNNEQFF	TGCAGTGCTCCGCGGAGGAACAATGAGCAGTTCTTC
TRBD2	16	many	TRBV7-2	TRBJ2-3	CASSLDPSGSTDTQYF	TGTGCCAGCAGCTTAGATCCTAGCGGGAGCACAGATACGCAGTATTTT
NA	13	many	TRBV11-2	TRBJ2-1	CASSHFSTNEQFF	TGTGCCAGCAGCCACTTTTCCACCAATGAGCAGTTCTTC
TRBD2	17	many	TRBV6-2/TRBV6-3	TRBJ2-1	CASSLGLAGVSYNEQFF	TGTGCCAGCAGCCTAGGACTAGCGGGAGTCTCCTACAATGAGCAGTTCTTC
NA	15	NA	TRBV5-1	TRBJ2-5	CASSPEEGRQETQYF	TGCGCCAGCAGCCCGGAGGAGGGTCGGCAAGAGACCCAGTACTTC